This T cell receptor beta chain was sequenced during a study of OX40 agonist ivuxolimab in advanced cancers. The protocol was immunoSEQ multiplex PCR, while the TCRdb copy is restricted to in-frame clones and leaves out a portion. Here the sample spans some 97,000 clones, less than 95% being singletons. The V and J ends lost 6 bases and 4 bases respectively, with 12 bases between them. The CDR3 spans 13 residues. CDR1 and CDR2 from the germline V gene are MDHEN and SYDVKM. The gene calls are TRBV28 and TRBJ1-1; D is unresolved. Sequenced here: CD4+ or CD8+ T cells sorted from blood, sampled in a trial of the OX40 agonist ivuxolimab. This clonotype was obtained from an adult with an advanced solid tumor such as melanoma, head and neck, liver or kidney cancer. This chain's CDR3 is CASRKTAPTEAFF. As DNA, the CDR3 is TGTGCCAGCAGGAAGACGGCACCCACTGAAGCTTTCTTT.